The subject of this entry is one TCR beta chain. Its antigen is unidentified. The authors reverse transcribed all of the isolated RNA, so sequencing captured expressed TCRB transcripts. The repertoire was sequenced with immunoSEQ multiplex PCR; TCRdb's copy has only in-frame clones and lacks some. The table shows around 400,000 clones, with about 12% occurring only once. The sample comes from a study of beta chain features in type 1 diabetes. CDR3 length equals 14 residues. CDR1 and CDR2 from the germline V gene are MGHDK and SYGVNS. V was clipped by 4 bases and J by 6 bases, with 13 bases between them. Study results and limitations: A cDNA-based sequencing approach could over-represent cells with high TCR expression.

The sequence came from a man between 18 and 35 years old in good health. The V gene is TRBV25-1, the J gene TRBJ2-1, with D possibly being TRBD1 (5 bases). The sequenced sample was naive CD4+ T cells from blood. For the CDR3, the DNA is TGTGCCAGCAGTGGGGCAGGGAAGGTCAATGAGCAGTTCTTC. Its translation is CASSGAGKVNEQFF.